The 13 T cell receptor beta chains below come from one sample, sequenced in a study of CD4 T cells in relation to SARS-CoV-2 and coronaviruses (dated by TCRdb to about 2021). Libraries came from the immunoSEQ multiplex PCR assay. TCRdb holds this immuneACCESS table with in-frame rearrangements only. Some clones are missing; in checked studies, unresolved V genes explain under half, and the rest has no known cause. This sample is represented by tens of thousands of clones; over 70% of them were singletons. About 16% of the sample is held by the ten biggest clonotypes. Which antigens these TCRs recognize remains unknown. CD4+ T cells from unexposed donors were collected before the COVID-19 pandemic (2011-2018). Following 10 days of culture, the EasySep CD4+ T cell isolation kit was used to isolate CD4+ T cells. The sequenced material came from CD4+ T cells from PBMCs, cultured in vitro. These receptors all stem from a human donor in good health.

This chain connects TRBV2 to TRBJ1-2; D uncertain. V lost 6 bases, J lost 0 bases, and 14 bases lay in between. There are 15 residues in the CDR3. CDR1 is SNHLY and CDR2 is FYNNEI in the germline V gene. The DNA of the CDR3 is TGTGCCAGCAGCGTTGTGCGTTCCGCTAACTATGGCTACACCTTC. Translating it yields CASSVVRSANYGYTF.

The CDR3 DNA is TGCGCCAGCAGCCAATTATCGACAGGGAGGGTCACTGAAGCTTTCTTT. This codes for CASSQLSTGRVTEAFF. The rearrangement links TRBV4-1 to TRBJ1-1, with TRBD1 matching over 7 bases. V was clipped by 2 bases and J by 4 bases; unmatched bases: 10. Germline CDR1 MGHRA, CDR2 YSYEKL. CDR3 length: 16 amino acids.

This clone was found a few times. This sequence joins TRBV30 and TRBJ2-7, with D possibly being TRBD1 (6 bases). Germline V gene sequence: CDR1 GTSNPN, CDR2 SVGIG (reference sequence). Trimming cost V 4 bases and J 2 bases, with 15 bases left between them. The CDR3 spans 14 residues. CDR3 amino acids: CAWTLTTGAYEQYF. The CDR3, as DNA: TGTGCCTGGACCCTAACGACAGGCGCCTACGAGCAGTACTTC. The variable domain in full, with the rest retrieved from reference TRBV30 and TRBJ2-7, is SQTIHQWPATLVQPVGSPLSLECTVEGTSNPNLYWYRQAAGRGLQLLFYSVGIGQISSEVPQNLSASRPQDRQFILSSKKLLLSDSGFYLCAWTLTTGAYEQYFGPGTRLTVT.

V is TRBV29-1 and J is TRBJ2-3, with a weak D call TRBD2 (6 bases). Germline V gene data show CDR1 as SQVTM and CDR2 as ANQGSEA. V lost 4 bases and J lost 5, with 13 bases in between. This CDR3 is built from 13 residues. CDR3 residues: CSVVTGAIDTQYF. As DNA, the CDR3 is TGCAGCGTTGTAACGGGAGCGATAGATACGCAGTATTTT.

This clone has only a few counts. Here the CDR3 DNA reads TGCGCCAGCAGCCTATCAGGACCCGGGCAGGGTCAGCCCCAGCATTTT. Its translation is CASSLSGPGQGQPQHF. J is TRBJ1-5 and V is TRBV4-1; TRBD1 is a possible D gene (5 bases). The V gene lost 4 bases and the J gene lost 6 bases, with 19 bases spanning the gap. CDR3 length: 16 amino acids. Looked up from germline, CDR1 is MGHRA and CDR2 is YSYEKL.

This chain links TRBV19 with TRBJ2-1, with TRBD1 as a possible D gene (5 bases). Germline CDR1 is LNHDA and CDR2 is SQIVND (reference sequence). This CDR3 comprises 19 residues. The germline V and J ends were trimmed by 5 bases and 3 bases, with 26 bases remaining between them. For the CDR3, the DNA is TGTGCCAGTAGTCCCCAAACCCTAGACAGTAGCAGTATCTACAATGAGCAGTTCTTC. It translates to CASSPQTLDSSSIYNEQFF. The whole variable domain, remainder taken from reference TRBV19 and TRBJ2-1, is DGGITQSPKYLFRKEGQNVTLSCEQNLNHDAMYWYRQDPGQGLRLIYYSQIVNDFQKGDIAEGYSVSREKKESFPLTVTSAQKNPTAFYLCASSPQTLDSSSIYNEQFFGPGTRLTVL.

In its sample, this clone was seen a few times. The V gene is TRBV24-1, the J gene TRBJ2-7; TRBD2 matches at 10 bases. CDR3 length equals 16 residues. Germline CDR1 and CDR2: KGHDR and SFDVKD. The trim removed 4 bases at V and 2 bases at J, leaving 7 bases unmatched. Here the CDR3 DNA reads TGTGCCACCAGTGACCCTAGCGGGGGACGCCCCTACGAGCAGTACTTC. Protein product: CATSDPSGGRPYEQYF.

The V call is TRBV14, the J call TRBJ2-3, with D possibly matching TRBD1 (5 bases). Germline CDR1 SGHDN, CDR2 FVKESK. Trimming removed 1 base at V and 1 base at J, with 9 bases between. The CDR3 extends over 15 amino acids. The DNA for the CDR3 is TGTGCCAGCAGCCAAGGGACACCAGGCACAGATACGCAGTATTTT. Translated: CASSQGTPGTDTQYF.

The rearrangement links TRBV5-5 to TRBJ1-2, with 7 bases that match TRBD1. From germline, CDR1 is SGHKS and CDR2 YYEKEE (reference sequence). The CDR3 has 15 amino acids. After removal of 2 bases from V and 5 bases from J, the junction contained 9 bases not matched to a gene. The CDR3 sequence is CASSLGGQIIYGYTF. CDR3 nucleotides: TGTGCCAGCAGCTTAGGGGGACAGATTATTTATGGCTACACCTTC. The complete variable domain, with remaining parts taken from reference TRBV5-5 and TRBJ1-2, reads DAGVTQSPTHLIKTRGQQVTLRCSPISGHKSVSWYQQVLGQGPQFIFQYYEKEERGRGNFPDRFSARQFPNYSSELNVNALLLGDSALYLCASSLGGQIIYGYTFGSGTRLTVV.

The chain joins TRBV10-1 to TRBJ2-3; 12 positions match TRBD2. The germline V gene encodes CDR1 WNHNN and CDR2 SYGVQD (reference sequence). This CDR3 is built from 15 residues. V lost 6 bases and J lost 2; bases outside the gene matches: 3. CDR3 nucleotide sequence: TGCGCCAGCAGACGGACTAGCGGGGACACAGATACGCAGTATTTT. This translates into CASRRTSGDTDTQYF.

The J gene is TRBJ2-7, the V gene TRBV6-5; 11 nucleotides line up with TRBD2. Germline V gives CDR1 MNHEY, CDR2 SVGAGI. V shed 6 bases and J 0 bases; nucleotides not matched to a gene: 4. CDR3 size: 15 residues. The CDR3 is CASRIAGGDSYEQYF. The DNA of the CDR3 is TGTGCCAGCAGAATAGCGGGAGGGGACTCCTACGAGCAGTACTTC.

The V call is TRBV10-1, the J call TRBJ2-3; a possible D gene is TRBD1 (5 bases). Trimming stripped 8 bases from V and 2 bases from J, with 11 bases between. The length of the CDR3 is 13 residues. Germline values: CDR1 WNHNN, CDR2 SYGVQD (reference sequence). The DNA for the CDR3 is TGCGCCAGCTCCAGGGAACACACAGATACGCAGTATTTT. It is translated as CASSREHTDTQYF.

This clone occurred a few times. This chain links TRBV30 with TRBJ1-3, with a tentative D call TRBD1 (6 bases). V was trimmed by 4 bases and J by 4 bases, leaving 11 bases between them. The V gene's germline CDR1 is GTSNPN and CDR2 SVGIG (reference sequence). The CDR3 has 13 residues. This chain's CDR3 is CAWTTGWGNTIYF. The CDR3 nucleotides are TGTGCCTGGACTACAGGGTGGGGAAACACCATATATTTT.